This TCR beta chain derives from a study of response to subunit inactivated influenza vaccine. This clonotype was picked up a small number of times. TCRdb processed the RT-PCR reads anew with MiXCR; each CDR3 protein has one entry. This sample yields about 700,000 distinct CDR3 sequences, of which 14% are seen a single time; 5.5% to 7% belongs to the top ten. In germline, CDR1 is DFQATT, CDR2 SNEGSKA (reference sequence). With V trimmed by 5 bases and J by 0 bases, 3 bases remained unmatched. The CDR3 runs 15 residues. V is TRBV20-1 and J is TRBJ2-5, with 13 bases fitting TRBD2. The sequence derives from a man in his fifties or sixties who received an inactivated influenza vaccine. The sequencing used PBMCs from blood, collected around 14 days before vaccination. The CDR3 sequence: CSARGTSGNQETQYF. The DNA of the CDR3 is TGCAGTGCTCGGGGGACTAGCGGGAACCAAGAGACCCAGTACTTC.